This T cell receptor (beta chain) was obtained from a study of identical twins' blood T cells (dated by TCRdb to 2012 to 2014). In terms of the full investigation: Around 49 million Illumina reads were obtained across some 12 libraries, of which six were alpha-chain libraries and six were beta-chain libraries. The study compared TCR alpha and beta chain repertoires of three pairs of monozygous twins using next-generation sequencing to assess genetic influence on repertoire formation.

V is clipped by 0 bases and J by 4 bases, and the sequence between their germline boundaries is 10 bases long. Its CDR3 holds 14 amino acids, cysteine through phenylalanine. The kept DNA is CDR3 alone, 42 bases in frame from the first base. The germline V gene sets CDR1 to SGHTA and CDR2 to FQGNSA. The library was generated by 5' RACE. Sequencing took place on an Illumina Genome Analyzer IIx. To prepare the RNA-based TCR cDNA libraries, a previously described protocol was followed, with several modifications. To prevent cross-contamination, sample-specific barcodes were introduced on both ends of each TCR cDNA library during cDNA synthesis and amplification. As for the original processing: Between about 95,000 and nearly 500,000 clonotypes were identified per individual, and roughly 2.2 to 3.6 million CDR3-containing reads were obtained per library. After reads with improper barcode index combinations were thrown out, a cloneset for each library was built using the MiTCR software. MiTCR filtered or rescued low-quality reads and corrected PCR and sequencing errors when assembling CDR3 clonotypes. Artificial out-of-frame clonotypes were removed by being mapped to in-frame sequences, with one indel in the CDR3 allowed. Similarity of V and J gene usage between donors was measured as Jensen-Shannon divergence divided by mean entropy. The public reads were reanalyzed by TCRdb: fastp trimming at Q25, MiXCR alignment, in-frame beta chains only. Every distinct CDR3 protein forms one entry, paired with its most common genes and DNA. TCRdb, not the authors, supplied the V and J calls. In all, the sample holds around 380,000 distinct CDR3 sequences, and around 30% of those were seen once. In total, the top ten clones hold roughly 5.5% of the sample.

This clonotype was found a few times. Its antigen remains undetermined. No base-level quality is on record; no much larger clone is a single base apart. The paper's findings and limits, for the study overall: How many CDR3 clonotypes two donors shared depended mainly on the product of their cloneset sizes, and the twins did not clearly stray from this trend. Because the twins were reared together, environmental influences could not be ruled out as the explanation for twin similarity. V gene usage was reported to be markedly more similar within twin pairs than between unrelated donors, even among non-selected out-of-frame TCRbeta clonotypes. The study stated that the proposed role of the TCRalpha J segment in MHC recognition during thymic selection needs to be validated by independent studies. Among the most abundant TCRbeta clonotypes, every donor shared more CDR3 sequences with her own twin than with unrelated donors.

Donors were six healthy women forming three monozygous twin pairs. All three twin pairs had been raised together and were thought likely to have encountered the same vaccines and infectious agents. RNA was isolated from peripheral blood mononuclear cells and used to prepare TCR cDNA libraries. The clonotype originates from a woman aged 18 to 55 in good health. Sequenced sample: PBMCs. The V gene is TRBV7-2 and the J gene is TRBJ2-7, with the D gene tentatively TRBD1 or TRBD2, based on 5 matching bases in each. This receptor has the CDR3 CASSLAKGPYEQYF. The DNA sequence is given as TGTGCCAGCAGCTTAGCGAAGGGACCTTACGAGCAGTACTTC.